A single sample gave rise to the 28 T cell receptor beta chains below, sequenced in a study of breast tumors, draining lymph nodes, adjacent tissues. TCRdb reprocessed the multiplex PCR reads via MiXCR and lists one record per CDR3 protein. The profile shows under 25,000 distinct CDR3 sequences, around two fifths of them singletons. The sample consisted of breast tumor tissue. These receptors all stem from a female donor with breast cancer. Some clones in this sample may be carry-over from other donors' samples.

This clonotype was picked up many times. V gene TRBV18 combines with J gene TRBJ1-4; D possibly corresponds to TRBD1 (6 bases). With 4 bases removed from V and 2 bases from J, the gap between germline ends came to 14 bases. The CDR3 sequence is 16 residues long. Germline values: CDR1 KGHSH, CDR2 LQKENI. The CDR3 protein is CASSQQQGTTNEKLFF. The CDR3 DNA reads as TGTGCCAGCTCACAACAACAGGGTACGACTAATGAAAAACTGTTTTTT. Variable domain in full (rest from reference TRBV18 and TRBJ1-4): NAGVMQNPRHLVRRRGQEARLRCSPMKGHSHVYWYRQLPEEGLKFMVYLQKENIIDESGMPKERFSAEFPKEGPSILRIQQVVRGDSAAYFCASSQQQGTTNEKLFFGSGTQLSVL.

V gene TRBV2 combines with J gene TRBJ1-4; 7 bases agree with TRBD1. Germline trimming cut 6 bases from V and 8 bases from J; bases unmatched to any gene: 9. CDR3 length: 14 amino acids. Germline CDR1 and CDR2: SNHLY and FYNNEI. Here the CDR3 reads CASREQGPREKLFF. CDR3 nucleotide sequence: TGTGCCAGCAGGGAACAGGGGCCGAGAGAAAAACTGTTTTTT.

This clonotype was seen many times. A much bigger clone sits one base away, suggesting this may be a read error. The chain employs TRBV7-9 and TRBJ2-6; TRBD1 is a possible D gene (6 bases). This CDR3 is 18 amino acids long. The germline V gene encodes CDR1 SEHNR and CDR2 FQNEAQ (reference sequence). The CDR3 nucleotides read TGTGCCAGCATCTGGGGTACAGGGAGTGGGTCTGGGGCCCACGTCCTGACTTTC. It encodes CASIWGTGSGSGAHVLTF.

The chain couples TRBV6-5 to TRBJ2-7, with D perhaps given as TRBD1 or TRBD2 (5 bases each). V lost 5 bases to trimming and J lost 6 bases, with 14 bases between them. Germline V gene data show CDR1 as MNHEY and CDR2 as SVGAGI. The CDR3 has 13 amino acids. The CDR3: CASSHGDGCEQYF. For the CDR3, the DNA is TGTGCCAGCAGTCACGGGGACGGGTGCGAGCAGTACTTC.

The J gene is TRBJ2-2, the V gene TRBV6-4; D is ambiguous. Germline-derived CDR1 and CDR2 are MRHNA and SNTAGT. Trimming removed 8 bases from V and 0 bases from J, with 1 base in between. This CDR3 has 11 amino acids. CDR3 DNA: TGTGCCAGCGCGAACACCGGGGAGCTGTTTTTT. It translates to CASANTGELFF.

This clonotype is categorized as medium-sized (0.01 to 0.1%). This sequence joins TRBV7-2 and TRBJ2-7; D is unresolved. Trimming left V 7 bases short and J 0 bases short, with 13 bases between. The CDR3 has 14 residues. CDR1 SGHTA and CDR2 FQGNSA come from the germline V gene. The chain's CDR3 is CASTPDFSSYEQYF. CDR3 sequence (DNA): TGTGCCAGCACCCCCGACTTCAGCTCCTACGAGCAGTACTTC.

This clonotype appeared many times. The chain combines TRBV29-1 with TRBJ2-3; 11 bases align to TRBD2. This CDR3 is 15 amino acids long. With V trimmed by 6 bases and J by 5 bases, 10 bases remained unmatched. In germline, CDR1 is SQVTM, CDR2 ANQGSEA. The CDR3 here is CSVSLAGGRGDTQYF. The CDR3, as DNA: TGCAGCGTGAGCTTAGCGGGAGGGAGGGGAGATACGCAGTATTTT.

The V gene is TRBV6-6, the J gene TRBJ1-1, with D possibly TRBD1 on 6 matching bases. This CDR3 is built from 13 residues. Trimming took off 2 bases at V and 3 bases at J, with 7 bases between the two ends. Germline CDR1 reads MNHNY; CDR2 reads SVGAGI (reference sequence). CDR3 in DNA: TGTGCCAGCAGTTACCGGACAGACACTGAAGCTTTCTTT. Protein: CASSYRTDTEAFF.

There are many counts of this clonotype. The chain couples TRBV7-9 to TRBJ1-5; 8 nucleotides match TRBD1. The junction had 2 bases not matched to a gene; V was cut back by 5 bases and J by 5 bases. The germline V gene has CDR1 SEHNR and CDR2 FQNEAQ (reference sequence). The CDR3 is 13 residues long. The CDR3: CASSPQGDQPQHF. The CDR3 region has the DNA TGTGCCAGCAGCCCACAGGGGGATCAGCCCCAGCATTTT.

This clonotype has at least ten counts. CDR3 residues: CASSFNGRLNETQYF. CDR3 sequence (DNA): TGCGCCAGCAGCTTTAATGGGCGATTGAACGAGACCCAGTACTTC. The chain combines TRBV5-1 with TRBJ2-5; D unclear. CDR1 SGHRS and CDR2 YFSETQ come from the germline V gene. The CDR3 has 15 residues. V shed 2 bases and J shed 5 bases, with 16 bases lying between them.

This clonotype was seen a few times. A much larger clone is a single base away; this may be a read error. The chain employs TRBV5-4 and TRBJ1-2; TRBD1 matches at 8 bases. Germline CDR1 is SGHNT and CDR2 is YYREEE (reference sequence). The CDR3 consists of 14 residues. J lost 4 bases, V lost 4 bases, and 6 bases had no gene match. The DNA of the CDR3 is TGTGCCAGCAGCCCGGGACAGGCAGCCTATGGCTACACCTTC. It translates to CASSPGQAAYGYTF.

J is TRBJ2-7 and V is TRBV5-1; 10 bases align to TRBD2. Germline CDR1 is SGHRS and CDR2 is YFSETQ. The ends lost 0 bases at V and 4 bases at J; junction bases unmatched: 13. The CDR3 runs to 18 residues. This CDR3 reads CASSLVASGRWGGYEQYF. CDR3 DNA sequence: TGCGCCAGCAGCTTGGTGGCTAGCGGGAGATGGGGGGGATACGAGCAGTACTTC.

Many counts were recorded for this clonotype. The chain is built from TRBV6-1 and TRBJ2-7; D may be TRBD2 (5 bases). Germline loops: CDR1 MNHNS, CDR2 SASEGT. The CDR3 covers 14 residues. Trimming left V 4 bases short and J 2 bases short, with 12 bases between. The CDR3 bases are TGTGCCAGCAGTGTGAGGGTGGGGACCTACGAGCAGTACTTC. Translation gives CASSVRVGTYEQYF.

V and J are TRBV5-1 and TRBJ1-5, with 7 bases matching TRBD1. Per germline, CDR1 SGHRS and CDR2 YFSETQ. The J segment lost 4 bases and the V segment lost 3 bases, leaving 7 bases of the junction unmatched. The CDR3 contains 15 residues. The CDR3 DNA reads TGCGCCAGCAGCTCTCGCGGGACAGTTAATCAGCCCCAGCATTTT. Translated: CASSSRGTVNQPQHF.

This clonotype is medium-sized within its sample. This rearrangement joins TRBV12-3 or TRBV12-4 to TRBJ2-7; unclear D gene. V was clipped by 3 bases and J by 6 bases, with 12 bases between them. The CDR3 is 13 residues long. CDR3: CASSFTRAREQYF. The CDR3 DNA is TGTGCCAGCAGTTTCACACGGGCCCGCGAGCAGTACTTC.

The chain recombines TRBV19 with TRBJ1-2; D is perhaps TRBD1 (5 bases). The CDR3 has 16 residues. Looked up from germline, CDR1 is LNHDA and CDR2 is SQIVND (reference sequence). V shed 0 bases and J shed 7 bases, with 18 bases lying between them. The CDR3 reads CASSIDRQGRVGGYTF. CDR3 sequence (DNA): TGTGCCAGTAGTATAGATCGGCAGGGTCGGGTCGGTGGCTACACCTTC.

This clonotype came up many times. The chain has TRBV29-1 and TRBJ2-1; unclear D gene. Germline-derived CDR1 and CDR2 are SQVTM and ANQGSEA. V was trimmed by 5 bases and J by 8 bases, leaving 13 bases between them. CDR3 length: 12 amino acids. The CDR3 nucleotides are TGCAGCGTTTTCCCCTCCTCCCATGAGCAGTTCTTC. Translated, it gives CSVFPSSHEQFF.

This clonotype showed up many times. V and J are TRBV20-1 and TRBJ2-3, with 7 bases lining up with TRBD1. CDR1 is DFQATT, CDR2 SNEGSKA, per germline (reference sequence). V lost 6 bases, J lost 2 bases, and 8 bases stayed unmatched. The CDR3 has 14 residues. CDR3 in amino acids: CSAGPGQVTDTQYF. The CDR3 bases are TGCAGTGCCGGGCCTGGACAGGTCACAGATACGCAGTATTTT.

The V gene is TRBV5-6, the J gene TRBJ1-2; 8 nucleotides align to TRBD1. There are 14 residues in the CDR3. After removal of 4 bases from V and 3 bases from J, the junction contained 5 bases not matched to a gene. Germline CDR1 reads SGHDT; CDR2 reads YYEEEE. In DNA form, the CDR3 reads TGTGCCAGCAGCCGGGGACAGGCAGACTATGGCTACACCTTC. Its translation: CASSRGQADYGYTF.

At least ten counts were recorded for this clonotype. This sequence joins TRBV15 and TRBJ2-7; D unclear. Trimming cost V 3 bases and J 5 bases, with 17 bases left between them. Germline CDR1 reads LNHNV; CDR2 reads YYDKDF (reference sequence). The CDR3 runs to 15 residues. The CDR3: CATSRKVRNENEQYF. The CDR3 DNA follows: TGTGCCACCAGCAGGAAGGTGAGAAACGAGAACGAGCAGTACTTC.

In this sample, this clonotype turned up many times. This sequence joins TRBV11-2 and TRBJ2-7; perhaps D is TRBD1 or TRBD2 (5 bases each). V lost 8 bases and J lost 0, with 8 bases in between. The CDR3 extends over 12 amino acids. Germline assignment: CDR1 SGHAT and CDR2 FQNNGV. CDR3: CASGGSSYEQYF. CDR3 DNA: TGTGCCAGCGGGGGTAGCTCCTACGAGCAGTACTTC.

This clonotype was detected ten times or more. The rearrangement links TRBV19 to TRBJ2-3, with no clear D. The CDR3 runs to 14 residues. Germline-derived CDR1 and CDR2 are LNHDA and SQIVND (reference sequence). Trimming took 0 bases from V and 5 from J, leaving 9 bases between them. In DNA, the CDR3 is TGTGCCAGTAGTATAGACCTAATACAAGATACGCAGTATTTT. It translates to CASSIDLIQDTQYF.

This sequence joins TRBV7-4 and TRBJ1-2; TRBD1 aligns across 9 bases. J gave up 8 bases and V 5 bases, and 15 bases lay outside the gene matches. There are 16 residues in the CDR3. CDR1 and CDR2 (germline): SGHVT, SQSDAQ. CDR3 region: CASSHPRGTGLLGYTF. DNA of the CDR3: TGTGCCAGCAGCCATCCTAGGGGGACAGGGCTTCTCGGCTACACCTTC.

By share, this clonotype counts as medium-sized (0.01 to 0.1%). The chain recombines TRBV7-9 with TRBJ2-1; TRBD2 matches 11 bases. The CDR3 runs to 16 residues. J lost 2 bases, V lost 1 base, and 1 base had no gene match. Germline V CDR1 and CDR2: SEHNR, FQNEAQ (reference sequence). In DNA form, the CDR3 reads TGTGCCAGCAGCTTAGTAGCGGGAGGGCCCTACAATGAGCAGTTCTTC. Translation gives CASSLVAGGPYNEQFF.

This clonotype was seen more than once but under ten times. This may come from a read error, since a much larger clone is one base off. The chain joins TRBV9 to TRBJ1-5; D gene uncertain. This CDR3 spans 15 amino acids. The germline CDR1 and CDR2 sequences are SGDLS and YYNGEE. This CDR3 reads CASSRAGGNNQPPHF. CDR3 nucleotide sequence: TGTGCCAGCAGCCGAGCGGGTGGGAACAATCAGCCCCCGCATTTT. The variable domain in full, with the rest retrieved from reference TRBV9 and TRBJ1-5, is DSGVTQTPKHLITATGQRVTLRCSPRSGDLSVYWYQQSLDQGLQFLIQYYNGEERAKGNILERFSAQQFPDLHSELNLSSLELGDSALYFCASSRAGGNNQPPHFGDGTRLSIL.

This clonotype was observed many times. The chain links TRBV9 to TRBJ2-3, with a weak D call TRBD1 (6 bases). The germline V and J ends were trimmed by 5 bases and 2 bases, with 15 bases remaining between them. This CDR3 comprises 15 residues. CDR1 is SGDLS and CDR2 is YYNGEE in the germline V gene. In DNA form, the CDR3 reads TGTGCCAGCAGTATACAGGGTGTAGCCACAGATACGCAGTATTTT. Encoded protein: CASSIQGVATDTQYF.

The genes are TRBV29-1 and TRBJ1-1; D is ambiguous. Trimming shortened V by 3 bases and J by 1 base, and 9 bases separated the two germline ends. CDR3 length equals 13 residues. Germline-derived CDR1 and CDR2 are SQVTM and ANQGSEA. The CDR3 loop is CSVDVDPNTEAFF. The CDR3 DNA reads TGCAGCGTTGACGTGGATCCGAACACTGAAGCTTTCTTT.

This chain connects TRBV5-1 to TRBJ1-6; the D gene is possibly TRBD1 (6 bases). CDR1 and CDR2 from the germline V gene are SGHRS and YFSETQ. This CDR3 is 15 amino acids long. Trimming removed 7 bases from V and 0 bases from J, with 11 bases in between. The DNA of the CDR3 is TGCGCCAGCCGACAGGTTAGCTCCTATAATTCACCCCTCCACTTT. Protein sequence: CASRQVSSYNSPLHF.